This T cell receptor beta chain came from a study of graft-versus-host responses after intestinal transplantation (dated by TCRdb to the early 2020s). Background on the whole study: Recipients received multivisceral, liver-intestinal, or isolated intestinal transplants. All recipients received anti-thymocyte globulin induction followed by maintenance tacrolimus and steroids for around three years. After intestinal transplantation, graft-versus-host and host-versus-graft alloreactive T cell clones were followed in the graft, circulation and bone marrow using bulk TCR-beta CDR3 sequencing. To identify alloreactive clones, pre-transplant mixed lymphocyte reaction products were sequenced and then compared with unstimulated pre-transplant donor and recipient T cells. Of the roughly 23 intestinal transplant recipients enrolled in the cohort, one of whom was a retransplant, 3 patients without pretransplant specimens were excluded. A peak of at least 4% donor T cells among recipient peripheral blood mononuclear cells was the definition used for donor T cell macrochimerism. Rather than going through the commercial service, samples from a few later patients were sequenced in-house on an Illumina MiSeq and processed with MiXCR.

As to this clone: No cognate antigen has been identified for it. No base quality values were provided; no much bigger clone lies one nucleotide off.

To prepare the library, the immunoSEQ multiplex PCR assay was applied. For most patients, genomic DNA was subjected to high-throughput TCR-beta CDR3 sequencing by Adaptive Biotechnologies. Regarding the original processing steps: TCR sequencing data were retrieved from Adaptive's ImmunoSEQ software for 15 to 20 patients, whereas a few other patients were processed with MiXCR and VDJtools. CDR3 nucleotide sequences shared between donor and recipient were removed because the origin of such sequences could not be assigned. At least 2-fold expansion over unstimulated cells and a minimum CFSE-low frequency of 0.002% (template counts) or 0.001% (read counts) were required for clones to be classified as alloreactive. A clone was considered mappable if detected in the sequenced pre-transplant spleen, lymph node, or MLR CFSE-low populations of the donor or recipient. Cumulative frequency of alloreactive clones was calculated as a percentage of all sequences weighted by copy number. TCRdb obtained this table from immuneACCESS and retained in-frame rearrangements with V and J assigned. These tables miss some clones; where compared with another copy, unresolved V genes account for less than half of the shortfall, and the remainder is unexplained. The V and J calls and clone size are taken from that table; D and trimming were inferred from the DNA. Recorded for this sample are about 38,000 clones; over 80% of them occurred a single time. The ten top clones hold 3.5% to 4.5% of the sample.

Blood samples were collected up to 4 times in the first month after transplant and then at least monthly when available. For CDR1 and CDR2, the germline V gene lists SNHLY and FYNNEI. Between the V and J ends, shortened by 7 bases and 2 bases respectively, the junction contains 13 bases. Spanning cysteine to phenylalanine, the CDR3 consists of 14 amino acids. The entry retains the CDR3 DNA only, 42 bases that are in frame from base 1. The investigation overall reported the following: Early after transplant, peak levels of circulating GvH clones were associated with declines in HvG clones. In the allografts of patients with donor T cell macrochimerism, GvH to HvG T cell clonal ratios were high. Conclusions were limited by the relatively low number and heterogeneity of intestinal transplant patients. GvH clones turned up in recipient bone marrow, with some appearing earlier in ileal mucosa or blood, a pattern consistent with an intestinal mucosal origin.

This receptor was taken from a human patient who received an intestinal transplant, so some T cells may come from the graft donor. This material consisted of PBMCs, taken roughly 34 months after transplant. The receptor chain draws on TRBV2 and TRBJ2-3; tentative D gene TRBD2, with 5 bases matching. The CDR3 protein is CASMFEGVTDTQYF. In nucleotides, the sequence is TGTGCCAGCATGTTTGAGGGAGTCACAGATACGCAGTATTTT.